This TCR beta chain was captured by sequencing in a study of cytomegalovirus exposure and HLA in healthy donors. General study findings and limits: Most TCR sequences were uncommon, yet certain public TCRs appeared in many donors. The study listed 150 to 200 cytomegalovirus-associated TCR beta chains. It was found in a later analysis that first-cohort TCR clusters tended to co-occur in the roughly 120 validation repertoires.

Germline CDR1 SEHNR, CDR2 FQNEAQ (reference sequence). J lost 3 bases, V lost 5 bases, and 8 bases had no gene match. CDR3 length: 15 amino acids. To note about this clone: Its antigen is undetermined.

Measured with immunoSEQ multiplex PCR; TCRdb has only the in-frame clones, and not every one. The repertoire holds 150,000 to 200,000 clones, with 85% as singletons. The sequence derives from a man younger than 30 in good health and CMV-seropositive. The sequencing input was PBMCs. This chain uses TRBV7-9 with TRBJ2-3; 7 positions agree with TRBD1. The CDR3 here is CASSLGTVITDTQYF. The CDR3 DNA reads TGTGCCAGCAGCCTCGGGACAGTTATTACAGATACGCAGTATTTT.